These T cell receptor beta chains were read from a single sample in a study of response to subunit inactivated influenza vaccine. TCRdb re-called the RT-PCR reads through MiXCR, storing one row per CDR3 protein. The data contain roughly 500,000 distinct CDR3 sequences, 25% of them singletons. This sample comprised CD4+ T cells sorted from PBMCs, obtained approximately 5 days after vaccination. The receptors shown here come from a man aged 50 to 59 who received an inactivated influenza vaccine. Each CDR3 is given with its conserved first and last residue. Fields, in order: D gene, V gene, J gene, clone size, CDR3 DNA, CDR3 protein. D genes are given only for firm matches. The size entry is marked missing in some rows and otherwise reads once, few, many or a size class.

D gene: -
V gene: TRBV4-1
J gene: TRBJ2-5
clone size: -
CDR3 DNA: TGCGCCAGCAGCCGCGCGACGACAGTCTCGGAGACCCAGTACTTC
CDR3 protein: CASSRATTVSETQYF

D gene: -
V gene: TRBV9
J gene: TRBJ2-2
clone size: few
CDR3 DNA: TGTGCCAGCAGCTCATCAGTGAACACCGGGGAGCTGTTTTTT
CDR3 protein: CASSSSVNTGELFF

D gene: -
V gene: TRBV21-1
J gene: TRBJ2-2
clone size: -
CDR3 DNA: TGTGCCAGCAGAGGTGGAGGGGAGGCCGGGGAGCTGTTTTTT
CDR3 protein: CASRGGGEAGELFF

D gene: -
V gene: TRBV25-1
J gene: TRBJ2-7
clone size: few
CDR3 DNA: TGTGCCAGCAGTGAGAGGTACGAGCAGTACTTC
CDR3 protein: CASSERYEQYF

D gene: TRBD1
V gene: TRBV11-2
J gene: TRBJ2-7
clone size: -
CDR3 DNA: TGTGCCAGCAGATCGCCGCGACAGGGCTACGAGCAGTACTTC
CDR3 protein: CASRSPRQGYEQYF

D gene: -
V gene: TRBV5-1
J gene: TRBJ2-3
clone size: few
CDR3 DNA: TGCGCCAGCAGATTAGTAATTAGCGGAACTAGCACAGATACGCAGTATTTT
CDR3 protein: CASRLVISGTSTDTQYF

D gene: TRBD1
V gene: TRBV20-1
J gene: TRBJ1-6
clone size: few
CDR3 DNA: TGCAGTGCTGGGGCTTGGGACCAGGGGGGATCACCCCTCCACTTT
CDR3 protein: CSAGAWDQGGSPLHF

D gene: -
V gene: TRBV4-1
J gene: TRBJ2-3
clone size: few
CDR3 DNA: TGCGCCAGCAGCCAAGTGGGGGGCCGGGGTCGGAGCACAGATACGCAGTATTTT
CDR3 protein: CASSQVGGRGRSTDTQYF

D gene: TRBD1
V gene: TRBV4-1
J gene: TRBJ2-5
clone size: few
CDR3 DNA: TGCGCCAGCAGCCACCCTTTTCCGGGACAGCAAGAGACCCAGTACTTC
CDR3 protein: CASSHPFPGQQETQYF

D gene: TRBD1
V gene: TRBV6-1
J gene: TRBJ1-1
clone size: -
CDR3 DNA: TGTGCCAGCAGTCCCGACAGGGTTCAGACTGAAGCTTTCTTT
CDR3 protein: CASSPDRVQTEAFF

D gene: -
V gene: TRBV29-1
J gene: TRBJ1-4
clone size: -
CDR3 DNA: TGCAGCGGTTCGACGGCTAATGAAAAACTGTTTTTT
CDR3 protein: CSGSTANEKLFF

D gene: -
V gene: TRBV7-3
J gene: TRBJ2-7
clone size: few
CDR3 DNA: TGTGCCAGCAGCTTTAAGTACTTC
CDR3 protein: CASSFKYF

D gene: -
V gene: TRBV9
J gene: TRBJ2-5
clone size: -
CDR3 DNA: TGTGCCAGCAGCGGCGCCTTGGGTCGTCAAGAGACCCAGTACTTC
CDR3 protein: CASSGALGRQETQYF

D gene: -
V gene: TRBV6-2/TRBV6-3
J gene: TRBJ2-1
clone size: few
CDR3 DNA: TGTGCCAGCAGTGACCGAAATGAGCAGTTCTTC
CDR3 protein: CASSDRNEQFF

D gene: -
V gene: TRBV27
J gene: TRBJ2-2
clone size: -
CDR3 DNA: TGTGCCAGCAGTTTAAGGGATTCCGGCACCGGGGAGCTGTTTTTT
CDR3 protein: CASSLRDSGTGELFF

D gene: -
V gene: TRBV6-1
J gene: TRBJ1-2
clone size: few
CDR3 DNA: TGTGCCAGCAGCGGAGGCATCGGACCGACTAAGGATGGCTACACCTTC
CDR3 protein: CASSGGIGPTKDGYTF

D gene: -
V gene: TRBV12-3/TRBV12-4
J gene: TRBJ2-1
clone size: few
CDR3 DNA: TGTGCCAGCACCCCGGGACGATACAATGAGCAGTTCTTC
CDR3 protein: CASTPGRYNEQFF

D gene: -
V gene: TRBV20-1
J gene: TRBJ2-1
clone size: -
CDR3 DNA: TGCAGTGCCAGGATGCAAGGCGGAAGCAATGAGCAGTTCTTC
CDR3 protein: CSARMQGGSNEQFF

D gene: -
V gene: TRBV4-2
J gene: TRBJ2-1
clone size: -
CDR3 DNA: TGTGCCAGCAGCTTCCGACTATACGACACCAACTACAATGAGCAGTTCTTC
CDR3 protein: CASSFRLYDTNYNEQFF

D gene: -
V gene: TRBV5-1
J gene: TRBJ2-5
clone size: -
CDR3 DNA: TGCGCCAGCAGCTTGGGGACTAACAAAGAGACCCAGTACTTC
CDR3 protein: CASSLGTNKETQYF

D gene: TRBD2
V gene: TRBV5-1
J gene: TRBJ2-5
clone size: -
CDR3 DNA: TGCGCCAGCAGCTTGGCCGCGATAGCGGGAGGAGAGACCCAGTACTTC
CDR3 protein: CASSLAAIAGGETQYF

D gene: TRBD2
V gene: TRBV20-1
J gene: TRBJ2-3
clone size: few
CDR3 DNA: TGCAGTGCTTGTTCTAGCGGGGTGAGAGATACGCAGTATTTT
CDR3 protein: CSACSSGVRDTQYF

D gene: -
V gene: TRBV5-1
J gene: TRBJ2-5
clone size: -
CDR3 DNA: TGCGCCAGCAGCCCTATAGGACAGAGGCAAGAGACCCAGTACTTC
CDR3 protein: CASSPIGQRQETQYF

D gene: -
V gene: TRBV4-3
J gene: TRBJ1-2
clone size: -
CDR3 DNA: TGCGCCAGCAGCCTGCGGCCGGGTTTAAGTAATGGCTACACCTTC
CDR3 protein: CASSLRPGLSNGYTF

D gene: -
V gene: TRBV4-2
J gene: TRBJ1-1
clone size: many
CDR3 DNA: TGTGCCAGCAGCCAAGATACGGGGGAAGCTTTCTTT
CDR3 protein: CASSQDTGEAFF

D gene: -
V gene: TRBV12-3/TRBV12-4
J gene: TRBJ2-7
clone size: few
CDR3 DNA: TGTGCCAGCAGCTGGACCTGGGGCGAGCAGTACTTC
CDR3 protein: CASSWTWGEQYF

D gene: -
V gene: TRBV6-5
J gene: TRBJ2-1
clone size: -
CDR3 DNA: TGTGCCAGCAGTTACTCGGGGACTTCCTTCAATGAGCAGTTCTTC
CDR3 protein: CASSYSGTSFNEQFF

D gene: -
V gene: TRBV7-8
J gene: TRBJ1-4
clone size: -
CDR3 DNA: TGTGCCAGCAGCTTAGGGGCCAGCCTTAATGAAAAACTGTTTTTT
CDR3 protein: CASSLGASLNEKLFF

D gene: -
V gene: TRBV5-1
J gene: TRBJ1-4
clone size: -
CDR3 DNA: TGCGCCAGCAAATCTGGGGAGGGTGAAAAACTGTTTTTT
CDR3 protein: CASKSGEGEKLFF

D gene: -
V gene: TRBV7-6
J gene: TRBJ2-7
clone size: few
CDR3 DNA: TGTGCCAGCAGTTCAGGAGACAGCCAGTACTTC
CDR3 protein: CASSSGDSQYF

D gene: -
V gene: TRBV4-3
J gene: TRBJ2-1
clone size: -
CDR3 DNA: TGCGCCAGCAGCCTCAGTTTCGGGGATGAGCAGTTCTTC
CDR3 protein: CASSLSFGDEQFF

D gene: -
V gene: TRBV11-1
J gene: TRBJ2-1
clone size: -
CDR3 DNA: TGTGCCAGCAGCTTCACTAGAATCGGTGAGCAGTTCTTC
CDR3 protein: CASSFTRIGEQFF

D gene: -
V gene: TRBV3-1
J gene: TRBJ2-6
clone size: -
CDR3 DNA: -
CDR3 protein: CASPTFGANVLTF

D gene: -
V gene: TRBV7-8
J gene: TRBJ2-2
clone size: -
CDR3 DNA: TGTGCCAGCAGCACCGTCACCGGGGAGCTGTTTTTT
CDR3 protein: CASSTVTGELFF

D gene: TRBD2
V gene: TRBV10-2
J gene: TRBJ2-3
clone size: -
CDR3 DNA: TGCGCCAGCAGTGGGACTAGCGGGGGGGCAGATACGCAGTATTTT
CDR3 protein: CASSGTSGGADTQYF

D gene: -
V gene: TRBV9
J gene: TRBJ2-7
clone size: -
CDR3 DNA: TGTGCCAGCAGCCCCCAGGCACAGACCAACTCCTACGAGCAGTACTTC
CDR3 protein: CASSPQAQTNSYEQYF

D gene: -
V gene: TRBV21-1
J gene: TRBJ1-6
clone size: -
CDR3 DNA: TGTGCCAGCAGCAAAGTAAAGGCAGGGTTGTATAATTCACCCCTCCACTTT
CDR3 protein: CASSKVKAGLYNSPLHF

D gene: -
V gene: TRBV5-5
J gene: TRBJ2-4
clone size: -
CDR3 DNA: TGTGCCAGCAGCTTGATAGCGGCGAAAAACATTCAGTACTTC
CDR3 protein: CASSLIAAKNIQYF

D gene: TRBD1
V gene: TRBV7-2
J gene: TRBJ1-3
clone size: -
CDR3 DNA: TGTGCCAGCAGCACACGACAGGGTAGCTCTGGAAACACCATATATTTT
CDR3 protein: CASSTRQGSSGNTIYF

D gene: -
V gene: TRBV14
J gene: TRBJ2-1
clone size: -
CDR3 DNA: TGTGCCAGCAGCCAAGATTGGAGGAGTGAGCAGTTCTTC
CDR3 protein: CASSQDWRSEQFF

D gene: -
V gene: TRBV5-1
J gene: TRBJ1-2
clone size: many
CDR3 DNA: TGCGCCAGCAGCCTCGGCCGGGGGGCCGGGGAGTATGGCTACACCTTC
CDR3 protein: CASSLGRGAGEYGYTF

D gene: TRBD1
V gene: TRBV20-1
J gene: TRBJ1-5
clone size: -
CDR3 DNA: TGCAGTGCTGCCCGACAGGGGTCAGGAGCCCAGCATTTT
CDR3 protein: CSAARQGSGAQHF

D gene: -
V gene: TRBV7-2
J gene: TRBJ2-3
clone size: few
CDR3 DNA: TGTGCCAGCAGTAGAGCATTCGGGGGAACAGATACGCAGTATTTT
CDR3 protein: CASSRAFGGTDTQYF